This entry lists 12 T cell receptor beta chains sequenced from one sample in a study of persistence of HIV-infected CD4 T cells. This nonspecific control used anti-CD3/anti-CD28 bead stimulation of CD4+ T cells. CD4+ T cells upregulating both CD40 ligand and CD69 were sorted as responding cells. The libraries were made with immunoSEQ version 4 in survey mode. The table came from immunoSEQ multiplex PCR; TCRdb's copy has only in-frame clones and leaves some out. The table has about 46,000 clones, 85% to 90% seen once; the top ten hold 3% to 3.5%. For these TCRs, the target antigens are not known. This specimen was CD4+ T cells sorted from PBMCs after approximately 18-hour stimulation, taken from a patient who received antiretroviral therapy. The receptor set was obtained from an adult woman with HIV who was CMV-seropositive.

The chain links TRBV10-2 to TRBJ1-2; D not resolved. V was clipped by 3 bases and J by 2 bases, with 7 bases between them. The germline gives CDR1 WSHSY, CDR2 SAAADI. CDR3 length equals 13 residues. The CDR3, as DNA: TGCGCCAGCAGTGAATACACCAACTATGGCTACACCTTC. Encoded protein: CASSEYTNYGYTF.

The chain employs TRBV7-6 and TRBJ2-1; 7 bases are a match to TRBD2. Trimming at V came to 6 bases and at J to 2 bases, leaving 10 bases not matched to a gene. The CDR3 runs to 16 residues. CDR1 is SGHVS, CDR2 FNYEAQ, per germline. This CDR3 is CASRRTASGTYNEQFF. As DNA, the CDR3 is TGTGCCAGCAGGCGAACGGCTAGCGGCACCTACAATGAGCAGTTCTTC.

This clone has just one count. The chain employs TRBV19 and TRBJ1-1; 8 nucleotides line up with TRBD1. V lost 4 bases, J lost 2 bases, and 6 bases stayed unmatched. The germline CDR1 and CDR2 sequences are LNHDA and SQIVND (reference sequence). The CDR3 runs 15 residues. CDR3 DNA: TGTGCCAGTAGTACACGGACAGGGAGTAACACTGAAGCTTTCTTT. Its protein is CASSTRTGSNTEAFF. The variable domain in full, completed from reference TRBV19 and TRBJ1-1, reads DGGITQSPKYLFRKEGQNVTLSCEQNLNHDAMYWYRQDPGQGLRLIYYSQIVNDFQKGDIAEGYSVSREKKESFPLTVTSAQKNPTAFYLCASSTRTGSNTEAFFGQGTRLTVV.

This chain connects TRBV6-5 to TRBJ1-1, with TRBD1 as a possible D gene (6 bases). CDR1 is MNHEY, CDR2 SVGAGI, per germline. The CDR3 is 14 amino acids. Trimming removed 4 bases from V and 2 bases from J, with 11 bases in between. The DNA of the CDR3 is TGTGCCAGCAGTTTCACGGACAGAAACACTGAAGCTTTCTTT. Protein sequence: CASSFTDRNTEAFF.

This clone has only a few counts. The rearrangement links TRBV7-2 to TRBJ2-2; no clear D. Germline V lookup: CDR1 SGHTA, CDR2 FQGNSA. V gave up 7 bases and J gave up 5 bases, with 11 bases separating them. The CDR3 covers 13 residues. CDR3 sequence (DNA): TGTGCCAGCACTCCCAAGACTACCGGGGAGCTGTTTTTT. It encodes CASTPKTTGELFF.

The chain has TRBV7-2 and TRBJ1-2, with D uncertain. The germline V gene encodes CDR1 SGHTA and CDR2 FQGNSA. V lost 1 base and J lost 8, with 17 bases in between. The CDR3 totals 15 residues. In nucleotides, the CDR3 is TGTGCCAGCAGCTTAGTAGGCGCCCAAACGGGAGGCTACACCTTC. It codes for CASSLVGAQTGGYTF.

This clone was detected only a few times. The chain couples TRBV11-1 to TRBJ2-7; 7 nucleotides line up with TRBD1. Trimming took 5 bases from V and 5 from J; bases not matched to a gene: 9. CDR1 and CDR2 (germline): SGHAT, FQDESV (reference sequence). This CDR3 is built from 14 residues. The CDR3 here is CASSADRARNEQYF. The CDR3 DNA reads TGTGCCAGCAGCGCCGACAGGGCTCGGAACGAGCAGTACTTC.

CDR3 amino acids: CASSEGPGDYGYTF. The DNA for the CDR3 is TGTGCCAGCAGTGAAGGGCCGGGGGACTATGGCTACACCTTC. The chain has TRBV6-1 and TRBJ1-2; possible D gene TRBD1, 5 bases. The length of the CDR3 is 14 residues. Deletions cut 1 base from V and 3 bases from J, with 9 bases between. Germline V CDR1 and CDR2: MNHNS, SASEGT.

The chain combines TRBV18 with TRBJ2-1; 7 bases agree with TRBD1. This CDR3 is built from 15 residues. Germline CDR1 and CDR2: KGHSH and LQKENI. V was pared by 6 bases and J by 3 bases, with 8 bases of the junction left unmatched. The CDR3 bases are TGTGCCAGCTCCCCCGGGACAGAGGGCTACAATGAGCAGTTCTTC. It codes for CASSPGTEGYNEQFF.

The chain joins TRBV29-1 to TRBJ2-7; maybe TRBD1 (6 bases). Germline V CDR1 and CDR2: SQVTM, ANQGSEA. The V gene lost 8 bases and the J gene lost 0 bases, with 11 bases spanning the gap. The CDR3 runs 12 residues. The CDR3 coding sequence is TGCAGCTTTTGCAGGGGCTCCTACGAGCAGTACTTC. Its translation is CSFCRGSYEQYF.

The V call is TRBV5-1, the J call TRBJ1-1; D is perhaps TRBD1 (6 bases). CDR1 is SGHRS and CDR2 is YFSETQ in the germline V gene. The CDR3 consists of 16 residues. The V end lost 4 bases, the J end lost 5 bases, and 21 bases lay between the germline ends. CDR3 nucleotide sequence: TGCGCCAGCAGCCAGGAGACTGGGACAATGGGGACTGAAGCTTTCTTT. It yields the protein CASSQETGTMGTEAFF.

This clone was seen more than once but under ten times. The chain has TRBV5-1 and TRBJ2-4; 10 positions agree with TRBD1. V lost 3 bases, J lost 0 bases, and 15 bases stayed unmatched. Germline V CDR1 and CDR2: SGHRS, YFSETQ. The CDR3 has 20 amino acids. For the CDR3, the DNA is TGCGCCAGCAGCTGGGGGATCCCGGGACAGGGGCCGATAGCCAAAAACATTCAGTACTTC. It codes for CASSWGIPGQGPIAKNIQYF.